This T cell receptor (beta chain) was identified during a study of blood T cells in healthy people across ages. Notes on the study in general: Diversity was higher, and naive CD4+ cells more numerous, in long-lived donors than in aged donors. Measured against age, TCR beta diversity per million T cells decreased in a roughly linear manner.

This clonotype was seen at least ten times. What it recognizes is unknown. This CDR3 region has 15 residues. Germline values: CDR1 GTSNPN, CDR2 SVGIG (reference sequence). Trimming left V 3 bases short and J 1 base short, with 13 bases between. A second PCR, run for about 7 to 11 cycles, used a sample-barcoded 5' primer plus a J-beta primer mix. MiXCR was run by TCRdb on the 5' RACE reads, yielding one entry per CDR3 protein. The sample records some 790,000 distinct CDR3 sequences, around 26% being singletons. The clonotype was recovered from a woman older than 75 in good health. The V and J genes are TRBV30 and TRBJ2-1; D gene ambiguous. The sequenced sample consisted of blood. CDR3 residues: CAWSPKRGSYNEQFF. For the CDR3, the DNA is TGTGCCTGGAGCCCTAAGCGAGGTTCCTACAATGAGCAGTTCTTC.